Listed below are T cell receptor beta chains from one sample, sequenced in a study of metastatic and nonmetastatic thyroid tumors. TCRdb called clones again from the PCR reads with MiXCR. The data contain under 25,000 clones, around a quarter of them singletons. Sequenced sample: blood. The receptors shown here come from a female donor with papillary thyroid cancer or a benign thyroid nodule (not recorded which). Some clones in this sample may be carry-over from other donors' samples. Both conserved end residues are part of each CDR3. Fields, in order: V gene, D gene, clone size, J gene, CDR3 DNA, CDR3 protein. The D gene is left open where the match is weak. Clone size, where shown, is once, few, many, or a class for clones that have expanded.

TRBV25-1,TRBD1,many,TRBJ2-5,TGTGCCAGCAGGAGCCCCCCCGGACAGGGGGAAGAGACCCAGTACTTC,CASRSPPGQGEETQYF
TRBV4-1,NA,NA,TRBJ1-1,TGCGCCAGCAGCCCAGGGCGCGGTATCACTGAAGCTTTCTTT,CASSPGRGITEAFF
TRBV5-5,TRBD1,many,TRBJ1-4,TGTGCCAGCAGCTACTCAGGGGGATCTACTAATGAAAAACTGTTTTTT,CASSYSGGSTNEKLFF
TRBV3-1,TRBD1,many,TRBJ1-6,TGTGCCAGCAGCCGGACAGGGAATAATTCACCCCTCCACTTT,CASSRTGNNSPLHF
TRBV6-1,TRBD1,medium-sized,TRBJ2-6,TGTGCCAGCAGTGGACGGGACAGGTTTTCCTCTGGGGCCAACGTCCTGACTTTC,CASSGRDRFSSGANVLTF
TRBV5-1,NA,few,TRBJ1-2,TGCGCCAGCAGCTTGAAATTACAGGGTTTAGGTGGCTACACCTTC,CASSLKLQGLGGYTF
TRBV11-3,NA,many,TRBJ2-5,TGTGCCAGCAGCTTGTCTGGGGAGACCCAGTACTTC,CASSLSGETQYF
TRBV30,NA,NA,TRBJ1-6,TGTGCCTGGGAAACCGGGACCCTTAATTCACCCCTCCACTTT,CAWETGTLNSPLHF
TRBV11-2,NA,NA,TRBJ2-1,TGTGCCAGCAGCTGGACCCGGGACACCTATCACAATGAGCAGTTCTTC,CASSWTRDTYHNEQFF
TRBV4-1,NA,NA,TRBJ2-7,TGCGCCAGCAGCCAACTGCCTTTGACCTACGAGCAGTACTTC,CASSQLPLTYEQYF
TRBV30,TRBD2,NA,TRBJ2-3,TGTGCCTGGAGTGGGACTAGCGCAGATGCGCAGTATTTT,CAWSGTSADAQYF
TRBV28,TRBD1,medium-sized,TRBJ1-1,TGTGCCAGCAGTTACAACAGGGGGCGAAACACTGAAGCTTTCTTT,CASSYNRGRNTEAFF
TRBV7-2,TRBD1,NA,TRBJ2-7,TGTGCCAGCAGCTTAGCGTGGGACAGGGTCTACGAGCAGTACTTC,CASSLAWDRVYEQYF
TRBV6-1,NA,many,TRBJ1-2,TGTGCCAGCACTATCGATTCCTCCCGAGCTAACTATGGCTACACCTTC,CASTIDSSRANYGYTF
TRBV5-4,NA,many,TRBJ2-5,TGTGCCAGCAGCTTGGTACAGGGCCACCAAGAGACCCAGTACTTC,CASSLVQGHQETQYF
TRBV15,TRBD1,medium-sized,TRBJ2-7,TGTGCCACCAGCAGGGACTACGGGACAGGGCGGGAGCAGTACTTC,CATSRDYGTGREQYF
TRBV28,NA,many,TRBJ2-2,TGTGCCAGCAGTTTGGCCGGGGAGCTGTTTTTT,CASSLAGELFF
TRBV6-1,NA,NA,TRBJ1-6,TGTGCCAGCACCGGGGACGGGAATTCACCCCTCCACTTT,CASTGDGNSPLHF